This T cell receptor beta chain was retrieved from a study of T cell changes during pregnancy in multiple sclerosis. CDR1 is SGHRS, CDR2 YFSETQ, per germline. Trimming removed 4 bases at V and 0 bases at J, with 15 bases between. The CDR3 length is 16 residues. Some clones are missing from TCRdb's copy, which holds only in-frame ones; the method was immunoSEQ multiplex PCR. There are more than 85,000 clones in the sample; around 93% occur only once, and 0.7% to 0.9% lies in the top ten. This specimen was peripheral blood, taken before pregnancy. The receptor comes from a female donor with multiple sclerosis, enrolled in a pregnancy study. This chain uses TRBV5-1 with TRBJ2-3; the D gene is possibly TRBD1 (6 bases). The CDR3: CASSGVQGFSTDTQYF. The CDR3 DNA is TGCGCCAGCAGCGGAGTACAGGGATTTAGCACAGATACGCAGTATTTT.